Described below is a single T cell receptor beta chain sequence and its context. Antigen: not known. The data belong to a study of T cells in Graves' hyperthyroidism and ophthalmopathy. Trimming left V 4 bases short and J 10 bases short, with 14 bases between. CDR1 and CDR2 from the germline V gene are SGHTA and FQGNSA. This CDR3 spans 13 amino acids. Among ophthalmopathy patients, the Clinical Activity Score reached at least 3, the NOSPECS grade reached at least 4, and duration remained under 3 months. Regions amplified from RNA transcripts were the TCR beta CDR3 regions. RT-PCR in the first round (using the HTBI primer set) targeted the TCR CDR3. From the multiplex PCR reads, TCRdb called clonotypes with MiXCR, one entry per CDR3 protein. The sample yields 500,000 to 650,000 distinct CDR3 sequences, about 15% seen once. General study results and limits: Progression to ophthalmopathy was predicted a median of roughly 6.8 months early.

This sequence originates from a woman between 50 and 59 years old with Graves' ophthalmopathy. Sequenced: blood. This chain joins TRBV7-2 and TRBJ2-1; weak D call: TRBD2 (6 bases). DNA for the CDR3: TGTGCCAGCAGCTCAGTGGGCGGGAACGAGCAGTTCTTC. Amino acids: CASSSVGGNEQFF.